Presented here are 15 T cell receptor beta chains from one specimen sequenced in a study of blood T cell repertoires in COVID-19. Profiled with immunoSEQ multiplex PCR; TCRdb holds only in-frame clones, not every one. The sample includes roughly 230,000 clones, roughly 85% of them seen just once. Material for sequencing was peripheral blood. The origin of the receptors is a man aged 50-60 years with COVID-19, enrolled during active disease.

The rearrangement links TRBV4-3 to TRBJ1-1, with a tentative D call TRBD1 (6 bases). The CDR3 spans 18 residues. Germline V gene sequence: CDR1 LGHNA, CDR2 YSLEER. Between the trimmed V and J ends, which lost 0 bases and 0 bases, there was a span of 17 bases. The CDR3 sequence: CASSQEYAGVAVNTEAFF. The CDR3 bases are TGCGCCAGCAGCCAAGAATATGCAGGGGTCGCCGTGAACACTGAAGCTTTCTTT.

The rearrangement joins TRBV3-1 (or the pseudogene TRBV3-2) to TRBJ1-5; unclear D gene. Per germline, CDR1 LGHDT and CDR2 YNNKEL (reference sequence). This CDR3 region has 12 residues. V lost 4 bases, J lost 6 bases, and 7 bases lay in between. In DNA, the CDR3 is TGTGCCAGCAGCCGCGGGGTTCAGCCCCAGCATTTT. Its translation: CASSRGVQPQHF.

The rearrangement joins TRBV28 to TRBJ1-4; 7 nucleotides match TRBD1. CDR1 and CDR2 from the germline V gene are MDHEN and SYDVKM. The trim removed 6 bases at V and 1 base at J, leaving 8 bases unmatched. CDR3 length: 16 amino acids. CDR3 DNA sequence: TGTGCCAGCAGCCTGACAGGGAAGCGAACTAATGAAAAACTGTTTTTT. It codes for CASSLTGKRTNEKLFF.

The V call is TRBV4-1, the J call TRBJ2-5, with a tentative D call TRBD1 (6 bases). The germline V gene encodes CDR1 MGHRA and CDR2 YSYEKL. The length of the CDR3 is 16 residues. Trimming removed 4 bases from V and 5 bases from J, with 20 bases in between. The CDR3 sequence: CASSRPPTKGEETQYF. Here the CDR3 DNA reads TGCGCCAGCAGCCGCCCCCCAACTAAGGGGGAGGAGACCCAGTACTTC.

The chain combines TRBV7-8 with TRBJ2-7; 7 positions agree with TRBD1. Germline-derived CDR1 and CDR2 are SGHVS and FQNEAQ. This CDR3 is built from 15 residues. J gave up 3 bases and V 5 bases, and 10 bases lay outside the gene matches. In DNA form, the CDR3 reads TGTGCCAGCAGCCCCAGACGGGGACAGAGCTACGAGCAGTACTTC. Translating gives CASSPRRGQSYEQYF.

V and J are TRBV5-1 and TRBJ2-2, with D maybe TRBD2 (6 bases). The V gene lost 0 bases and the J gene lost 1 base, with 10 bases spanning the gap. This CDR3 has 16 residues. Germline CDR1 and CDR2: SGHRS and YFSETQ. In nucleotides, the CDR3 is TGCGCCAGCAGCTTGGAAAGGGGAGGGAACACCGGGGAGCTGTTTTTT. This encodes CASSLERGGNTGELFF.

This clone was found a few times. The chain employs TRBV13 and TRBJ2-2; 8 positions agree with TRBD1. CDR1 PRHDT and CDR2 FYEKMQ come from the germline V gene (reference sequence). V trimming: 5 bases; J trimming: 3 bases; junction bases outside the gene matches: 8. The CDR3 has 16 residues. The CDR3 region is CASSVTGTGDTGELFF. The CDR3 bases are TGTGCCAGCAGCGTCACCGGGACAGGCGACACCGGGGAGCTGTTTTTT.

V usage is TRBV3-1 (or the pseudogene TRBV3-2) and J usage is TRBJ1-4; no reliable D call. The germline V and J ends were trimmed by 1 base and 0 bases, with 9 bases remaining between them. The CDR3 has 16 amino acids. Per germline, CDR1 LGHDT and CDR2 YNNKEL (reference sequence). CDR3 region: CASSQGLFATNEKLFF. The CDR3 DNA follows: TGTGCCAGCAGCCAAGGTCTTTTCGCAACTAATGAAAAACTGTTTTTT.

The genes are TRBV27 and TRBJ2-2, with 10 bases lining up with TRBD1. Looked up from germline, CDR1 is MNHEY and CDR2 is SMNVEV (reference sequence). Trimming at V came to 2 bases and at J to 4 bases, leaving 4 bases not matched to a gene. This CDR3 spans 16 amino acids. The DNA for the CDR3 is TGTGCCAGCAGTTTACTGGGACAGGGGACCACCGGGGAGCTGTTTTTT. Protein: CASSLLGQGTTGELFF.

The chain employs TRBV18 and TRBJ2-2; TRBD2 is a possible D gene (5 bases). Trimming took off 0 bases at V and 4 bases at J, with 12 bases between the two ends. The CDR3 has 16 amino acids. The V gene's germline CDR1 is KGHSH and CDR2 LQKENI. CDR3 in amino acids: CASSPPKLDGTGELFF. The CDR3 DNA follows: TGTGCCAGCTCACCACCAAAACTAGACGGCACCGGGGAGCTGTTTTTT.

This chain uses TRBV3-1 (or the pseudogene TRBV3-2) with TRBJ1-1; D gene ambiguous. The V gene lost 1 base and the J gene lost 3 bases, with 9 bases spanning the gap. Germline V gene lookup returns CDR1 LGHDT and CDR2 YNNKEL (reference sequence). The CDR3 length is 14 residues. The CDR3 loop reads CASSQVEGYTEAFF. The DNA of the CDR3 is TGTGCCAGCAGCCAAGTCGAGGGATACACTGAAGCTTTCTTT.

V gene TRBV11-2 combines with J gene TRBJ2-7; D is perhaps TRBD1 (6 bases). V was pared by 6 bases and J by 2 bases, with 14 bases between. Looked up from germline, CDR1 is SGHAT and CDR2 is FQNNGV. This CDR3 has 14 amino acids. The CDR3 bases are TGTGCCAGCAGACCCTGGGCAGGGGCCTACGAGCAGTACTTC. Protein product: CASRPWAGAYEQYF.

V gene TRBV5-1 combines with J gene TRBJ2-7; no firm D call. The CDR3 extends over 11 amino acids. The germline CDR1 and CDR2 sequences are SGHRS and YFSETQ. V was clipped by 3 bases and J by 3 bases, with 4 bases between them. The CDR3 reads CASSSSYEQYF. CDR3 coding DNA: TGCGCCAGCAGCTCTAGCTACGAGCAGTACTTC.

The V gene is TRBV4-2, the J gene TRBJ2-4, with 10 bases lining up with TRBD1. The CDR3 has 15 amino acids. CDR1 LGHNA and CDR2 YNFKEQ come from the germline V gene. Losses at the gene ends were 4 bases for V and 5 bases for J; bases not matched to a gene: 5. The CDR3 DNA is TGTGCCAGCAGCCCGGCGGGACAGGGGCAAAACATTCAGTACTTC. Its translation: CASSPAGQGQNIQYF.

CDR3 sequence: CASSSDRRAFF. In DNA, the CDR3 is TGTGCCAGCAGTTCCGACAGGCGGGCTTTCTTT. This sequence joins TRBV28 and TRBJ1-1; D may be TRBD1 (6 bases). V lost 4 bases to trimming and J lost 11 bases, with 11 bases between them. The germline V gene has CDR1 MDHEN and CDR2 SYDVKM. The CDR3 is made up of 11 amino acids.